A selection of T cell receptor beta chains follows, all from one sample in a study of blood T cell repertoires in COVID-19. Clones were read by immunoSEQ multiplex PCR, and TCRdb kept only the in-frame ones, dropping some. Of approximately 100,000 clones listed, 80% to 90% were seen once; the top ten hold less than 3%. Sequencing input: PBMCs or T cells enriched from blood (not recorded which). The source of these receptors is a woman aged 45-65 years who had recovered from COVID-19. The CDR3 runs from the conserved cysteine through the conserved F or W. The D gene is left open where the match is weak. The size of a clone is reported for some rows only, either as once, few or many, or as a class for expanded clones.

cdr3_aa cdr3_nt v_call d_call clone_size j_call
CASSPRLTYYGYTF TGTGCCAGCAGTCCCCGTTTGACTTACTATGGCTACACCTTC TRBV28 . . TRBJ1-2
CASSEPGVGIYF TGTGCCAGCAGTGAACCGGGGGTAGGCATATATTTT TRBV6-1 . once TRBJ1-3
CASSQDVDRGLLDTQYF TGTGCCAGCAGCCAAGATGTGGATAGAGGGTTATTGGATACGCAGTATTTT TRBV3-1/TRBV3-2 . . TRBJ2-3
CASSNTGVAYEQYF TGCGCCAGCAGCAACACAGGGGTGGCGTACGAGCAGTACTTC TRBV5-1 TRBD1 . TRBJ2-7
CASSLGGAGYEQYF TGCGCCAGCAGCTTGGGGGGCGCCGGCTACGAGCAGTACTTC TRBV5-1 . . TRBJ2-7
CASRGGTNEKLFF TGTGCCAGTCGGGGAGGAACTAATGAAAAACTGTTTTTT TRBV19 . once TRBJ1-4
CASSFSLLRADSPLHF TGTGCCAGCAGTTTTAGTCTGCTCAGGGCTGACTCACCCCTCCACTTT TRBV28 . . TRBJ1-6
CASSLDRGSNYGYTF TGTGCCAGTAGCCTCGACCGGGGGTCTAACTATGGCTACACCTTC TRBV19 . . TRBJ1-2
CASRQGGINEKLFF TGTGCCAGCAGACAGGGGGGAATCAATGAAAAACTGTTTTTT TRBV6-5 TRBD1 . TRBJ1-4
CASSPAGRGDTQYF TGTGCCAGCAGCCCGGCGGGAAGAGGGGATACGCAGTATTTT TRBV11-3 . . TRBJ2-3
CASSVSRERVDGELFF TGCGCCAGCAGCGTAAGCCGGGAGCGAGTTGACGGGGAGCTGTTTTTT TRBV4-1 . . TRBJ2-2
CASSPPVGGAVEQYF TGTGCCAGCTCACCACCGGTCGGGGGGGCCGTCGAGCAGTACTTC TRBV18 TRBD2 . TRBJ2-7
CASSPPRFAGEETQYF TGTGCCAGCTCACCGCCCCGTTTTGCGGGAGAAGAGACCCAGTACTTC TRBV18 TRBD2 . TRBJ2-5
CASGDNREAFF TGTGCCAGCGGGGACAACAGGGAAGCTTTCTTT TRBV9 . . TRBJ1-1
CASIRAGGGNQPQHF TGTGCCAGCATTAGGGCAGGGGGCGGCAATCAGCCCCAGCATTTT TRBV28 TRBD1 . TRBJ1-5
CASSITGTQNQPQHF TGTGCCAGTAGTATAACCGGGACACAAAATCAGCCCCAGCATTTT TRBV19 . . TRBJ1-5
CASSLVGGATGNTIYF TGTGCCAGCAGCTTAGTCGGCGGTGCTACTGGAAACACCATATATTTT TRBV7-8 . . TRBJ1-3
CASSAGGQGNTEAFF TGTGCCAGCAGTGCCGGGGGACAGGGTAACACTGAAGCTTTCTTT TRBV28 TRBD1 few TRBJ1-1
CASSVEEGARTDTQYF TGTGCCAGCAGCGTCGAGGAGGGGGCCAGAACAGATACGCAGTATTTT TRBV9 . . TRBJ2-3
CASSNQGGEETQYF TGTGCCAGCAGCAATCAGGGGGGAGAAGAGACCCAGTACTTC TRBV28 . once TRBJ2-5
CASSQAGVQPQHF TGTGCCAGCAGCCAGGCAGGGGTCCAGCCCCAGCATTTT TRBV3-1/TRBV3-2 . once TRBJ1-5
CASSFRAGDYEQYF TGTGCCAGCAGCTTCCGAGCGGGAGACTACGAGCAGTACTTC TRBV7-3 TRBD2 . TRBJ2-7
CASSTQGDGYTF TGTGCCAGCAGCACCCAGGGGGATGGCTACACCTTC TRBV25-1 TRBD1 few TRBJ1-2
CASSEPGQYQETQYF TGTGCCAGCAGTGAACCGGGACAGTACCAAGAGACCCAGTACTTC TRBV2 TRBD1 . TRBJ2-5
CASSDWANQETQYF TGTGCCAGCAGTGATTGGGCCAACCAAGAGACCCAGTACTTC TRBV6-1 . . TRBJ2-5
CASSSTAMNTEAFF TGTGCCAGCTCAAGCACAGCCATGAACACTGAAGCTTTCTTT TRBV18 . once TRBJ1-1
CASSSPPTRGVTYEQYF TGTGCCAGCAGCTCCCCACCCACCAGGGGGGTCACCTACGAGCAGTACTTC TRBV9 . . TRBJ2-7
CASSQDGPGQQTDTQYF TGTGCCAGCAGCCAAGATGGGCCGGGACAGCAAACCGATACGCAGTATTTT TRBV4-2 TRBD1 . TRBJ2-3
CASSFLAGGLNEQFF TGTGCCAGCAGCTTTCTAGCGGGGGGGCTAAATGAGCAGTTCTTC TRBV7-9 TRBD2 . TRBJ2-1
CASSQTRGGSEQYF TGTGCCAGCAGCCAAACACGAGGGGGAAGCGAGCAGTACTTC TRBV6-9 . . TRBJ2-7
CASSFGTQNTEAFF TGTGCCAGCAGTTTCGGGACTCAGAACACTGAAGCTTTCTTT TRBV27 . . TRBJ1-1
CASSHYRDRAQETQYF TGTGCCAGCAGCCACTACCGGGACAGGGCACAAGAGACCCAGTACTTC TRBV7-2 TRBD1 . TRBJ2-5
CAAWDLGTGYEQYF TGTGCCGCATGGGACTTGGGAACAGGTTACGAGCAGTACTTC TRBV10-3 . once TRBJ2-7
CASSQVGLRDGYTF TGTGCCAGCAGCCAAGTGGGCCTCCGCGATGGCTACACCTTC TRBV14 . . TRBJ1-2
CASSLSLSGANVLTF TGTGCCAGCAGTTTATCCCTCTCTGGGGCCAACGTCCTGACTTTC TRBV27 . . TRBJ2-6
CASSYGGGPFEQFF TGTGCCAGCAGTTACGGGGGAGGGCCTTTTGAGCAGTTCTTC TRBV6-6 TRBD2 . TRBJ2-1
CASSVGEGANEKLFF TGTGCCAGCAGCGTAGGGGAGGGGGCTAATGAAAAACTGTTTTTT TRBV9 . . TRBJ1-4
CASRVGQNTEAFF TGTGCCAGCAGGGTCGGACAGAACACTGAAGCTTTCTTT TRBV28 . . TRBJ1-1
CASSLERGTYNEQFF TGTGCCAGCAGTTTAGAGCGGGGAACCTACAATGAGCAGTTCTTC TRBV27 TRBD2 few TRBJ2-1
CAYSQGQSNTEAFF TGTGCCTATAGCCAGGGACAGTCAAACACTGAAGCTTTCTTT TRBV5-4 TRBD1 . TRBJ1-1
CSVVGRGTKNIQYF TGCAGCGTTGTTGGCAGGGGAACCAAAAACATTCAGTACTTC TRBV29-1 . . TRBJ2-4
CASSLEWRYEQYF TGTGCCAGCAGCTTAGAGTGGAGATACGAGCAGTACTTC TRBV7-8 . few TRBJ2-7
CASSRLAPLAGTDTQYF TGTGCCAGCAGCCGTCTGGCACCCCTAGCAGGCACAGATACGCAGTATTTT TRBV3-1/TRBV3-2 . . TRBJ2-3
CASSPTRAGLLANYGYTF TGTGCCAGCAGTCCTACCCGGGCAGGGCTTCTAGCTAACTATGGCTACACCTTC TRBV27 . . TRBJ1-2
CASSLGPGAKNIQYF TGCGCCAGCAGCTTGGGCCCGGGAGCCAAAAACATTCAGTACTTC TRBV5-1 . . TRBJ2-4
CAWSNPPGGTGYGYTF TGTGCCTGGAGTAACCCCCCAGGGGGAACTGGGTATGGCTACACCTTC TRBV30 TRBD1 . TRBJ1-2
CAASGTGGYGYTF TGTGCCGCCTCCGGGACAGGGGGCTATGGCTACACCTTC TRBV10-3 TRBD1 few TRBJ1-2